This TCR beta chain originates from a study of T cell repertoires in cytomegalovirus infection. Study details: Through public TCR beta signatures, both CMV infection and matching HLA type were indicated. The study, taken as a whole, reports: Carriers of CMV plus the relevant HLA were identified by cumulative public TCR beta family frequency. In two of eight donors, the top clonotype was HLA-C-restricted CMV-specific.

The CDR3 has 15 residues. Trimming left V 4 bases short and J 8 bases short, with 20 bases between. This clonotype occurred many times. Its matching antigen is unknown. TCRdb recomputed calls from the reads with MiXCR, one row per CDR3 protein. The table has 200,000 to 250,000 distinct CDR3 sequences, around 6.6% seen once. The chain combines TRBV12-3 or TRBV12-4 with TRBJ1-2; D is ambiguous. The TCR originated in a human donor in good health (CMV status not recorded). Some clones in this sample may be carry-over from other donors' samples. Material: PBMCs. CDR3 region: CASSSGSPSVSGYTF. The CDR3, as DNA: TGTGCCAGCAGTTCTGGTAGTCCCTCAGTGAGCGGCTACACCTTC.